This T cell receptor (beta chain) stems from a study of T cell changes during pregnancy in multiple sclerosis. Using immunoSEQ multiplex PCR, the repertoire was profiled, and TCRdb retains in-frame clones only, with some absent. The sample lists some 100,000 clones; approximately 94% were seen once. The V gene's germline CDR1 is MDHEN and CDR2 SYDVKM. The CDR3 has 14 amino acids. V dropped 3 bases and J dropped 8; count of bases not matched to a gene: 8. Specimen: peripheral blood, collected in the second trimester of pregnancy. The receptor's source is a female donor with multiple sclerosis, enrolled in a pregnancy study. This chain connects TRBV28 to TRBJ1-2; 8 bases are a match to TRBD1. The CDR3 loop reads CASSLQGAAIGYTF. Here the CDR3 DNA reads TGTGCCAGCAGTTTGCAGGGGGCTGCTATAGGCTACACCTTC.